This entry lists 26 T cell receptor beta chains sequenced from one sample in a study of vaccination effects on CD4 cells after COVID-19. Antigens for these TCRs are unknown. In the ViraFEST assay, antigen-specific CD4+ clonotypes were identified by expansion after peptide-pool stimulation. Scientists isolated CD4+ T cells after a roughly 10-day culture period ended. Either the BNT162b2 or mRNA-1273 vaccine was given to participants in two doses. This table comes from immunoSEQ multiplex PCR, and its TCRdb copy is limited to in-frame clones, with some not included. The sample consists of around 46,000 clones, nearly 75% of them appearing once. Sequenced material: CD4+ T cells from PBMCs cultured with HCoV-OC43 spike peptides, taken after COVID-19 vaccination. Sample subset: HCoV-OC43 spike overlapping peptide pool stimulation. These receptors all come from a human donor who received a COVID-19 vaccine.

The rearrangement uses TRBV6-1 and TRBJ2-7, with TRBD2 matching over 13 bases. The J segment lost 1 base and the V segment lost 4 bases, leaving 10 bases of the junction unmatched. Germline CDR1 MNHNS, CDR2 SASEGT. CDR3 length: 18 amino acids. The CDR3 nucleotides are TGTGCCAGCAGTGGAGCCGGGACTAGCGGGACCGGATCCTACGAGCAGTACTTC. It translates to CASSGAGTSGTGSYEQYF.

The chain employs TRBV5-1 and TRBJ2-7; D gene ambiguous. Germline CDR1 reads SGHRS; CDR2 reads YFSETQ. This CDR3 comprises 14 residues. Trimming cost V 0 bases and J 3 bases, with 10 bases left between them. This CDR3 reads CASSLDGQNYEQYF. In DNA, the CDR3 is TGCGCCAGCAGCTTGGATGGTCAGAACTACGAGCAGTACTTC.

V usage is TRBV11-3 and J usage is TRBJ2-1; D is possibly TRBD1 (5 bases). Germline CDR1 is SGHNT and CDR2 is YENEEA. This CDR3 has 15 residues. Trimming removed 5 bases from V and 1 base from J, with 12 bases in between. As DNA, the CDR3 is TGTGCCAGCAGCAGACGTCAGGGTTCCTACAATGAGCAGTTCTTC. This encodes CASSRRQGSYNEQFF.

The gene calls are TRBV5-1 and TRBJ2-2, with TRBD2 matching 15 bases. The CDR3 extends over 15 amino acids. Germline V CDR1 and CDR2: SGHRS, YFSETQ. V trimming: 6 bases; J trimming: 6 bases; junction bases outside the gene matches: 3. The CDR3 spells CASTRTSGRAGELFF. Here the CDR3 DNA reads TGCGCCAGCACCCGGACTAGCGGGAGGGCCGGGGAGCTGTTTTTT.

This sequence joins TRBV5-1 and TRBJ1-4, with D uncertain. Germline CDR1 and CDR2: SGHRS and YFSETQ. Trimming took 0 bases from V and 7 from J, leaving 13 bases between them. This CDR3 region has 15 residues. The CDR3 is CASSLGSFKFEKLFF. CDR3 sequence (DNA): TGCGCCAGCAGCTTGGGGTCCTTCAAGTTTGAAAAACTGTTTTTT.

This clone was found once. The J gene is TRBJ2-3, the V gene TRBV24-1; D is possibly TRBD2 (5 bases). The CDR3 is made up of 13 amino acids. Germline CDR1 is KGHDR and CDR2 is SFDVKD. V was trimmed by 6 bases and J by 3 bases, leaving 9 bases between them. CDR3 bases: TGTGCCACCAGTAGGCCGGGGACAGATACGCAGTATTTT. Amino acid sequence: CATSRPGTDTQYF.

This sequence joins TRBV4-1 and TRBJ2-7; D is ambiguous. Trimming left V 1 base short and J 3 bases short, with 10 bases between. The CDR3 totals 14 residues. Germline V gene data show CDR1 as MGHRA and CDR2 as YSYEKL. As DNA, the CDR3 is TGCGCCAGCAGCCAAGGGCAGACCGTCTACGAGCAGTACTTC. It codes for CASSQGQTVYEQYF.

The genes are TRBV5-4 and TRBJ1-1; a weak D match, TRBD1 (5 bases). This CDR3 has 15 amino acids. V was shortened by 0 bases and J by 2 bases, with 11 bases between the two germline ends. Germline-derived CDR1 and CDR2 are SGHNT and YYREEE (reference sequence). The CDR3 is CASSLGGSVNTEAFF. The CDR3 DNA follows: TGTGCCAGCAGCTTGGGGGGGAGCGTAAACACTGAAGCTTTCTTT.

This chain links TRBV6-5 with TRBJ1-5; perhaps TRBD1 as D (6 bases). CDR3 size: 14 residues. V was trimmed by 7 bases and J by 6 bases, leaving 16 bases between them. Germline V gene lookup returns CDR1 MNHEY and CDR2 SVGAGI. This CDR3 reads CASIKQGSGQPQHF. CDR3 coding DNA: TGTGCCAGCATTAAACAGGGAAGCGGTCAGCCCCAGCATTTT.

The CDR3 sequence is CASSSSSGGGGEQYF. CDR3 DNA sequence: TGTGCCAGCAGCTCATCTAGCGGGGGGGGCGGCGAGCAGTACTTC. The chain has TRBV11-2 and TRBJ2-7; TRBD2 agrees at 12 bases. CDR1 is SGHAT, CDR2 FQNNGV, per germline. V lost 4 bases, J lost 6 bases, and 7 bases stayed unmatched. The length of the CDR3 is 15 residues. Full variable domain (rest looked up from reference TRBV11-2 and TRBJ2-7): EAGVAQSPRYKIIEKRQSVAFWCNPISGHATLYWYQQILGQGPKLLIQFQNNGVVDDSQLPKDRFSAERLKGVDSTLKIQPAKLEDSAVYLCASSSSSGGGGEQYFGPGTRLTVT.

The V and J genes are TRBV30 and TRBJ1-2; 9 bases are a match to TRBD1. This CDR3 region has 18 residues. The J segment lost 7 bases and the V segment lost 2 bases, leaving 20 bases of the junction unmatched. Germline V CDR1 and CDR2: GTSNPN, SVGIG (reference sequence). CDR3 in amino acids: CAWSSKGQGPRNFAGYTF. The CDR3, as DNA: TGTGCCTGGAGTTCCAAAGGACAGGGGCCTAGAAACTTCGCTGGCTACACCTTC.

The CDR3 DNA is TGTGCCAGCAGCGTATCCACTTTTTGGGCGGGAGAGGATGAGCAGTTCTTC. This encodes CASSVSTFWAGEDEQFF. V is TRBV9 and J is TRBJ2-1; TRBD2 agrees at 7 bases. The germline V gene has CDR1 SGDLS and CDR2 YYNGEE. V dropped 1 base and J dropped 8; count of bases not matched to a gene: 15. CDR3 length equals 17 residues. The complete variable domain, with remaining parts taken from reference TRBV9 and TRBJ2-1, reads DSGVTQTPKHLITATGQRVTLRCSPRSGDLSVYWYQQSLDQGLQFLIQYYNGEERAKGNILERFSAQQFPDLHSELNLSSLELGDSALYFCASSVSTFWAGEDEQFFGPGTRLTVL.

This clone was detected a few times. The chain recombines TRBV6-5 with TRBJ1-1; tentative D call: TRBD1 (6 bases). The germline V and J ends were trimmed by 7 bases and 1 base, with 16 bases remaining between them. This CDR3 has 15 residues. The germline V gene encodes CDR1 MNHEY and CDR2 SVGAGI. The CDR3 sequence is CASTQWGQPNTEAFF. The DNA of the CDR3 is TGTGCCAGCACCCAATGGGGGCAACCGAACACTGAAGCTTTCTTT.

CDR3 nucleotides: TGCGCCAGCAGCACCCGGACTAGCGGGAGATCAAGCACCGGGGAGCTGTTTTTT. Protein product: CASSTRTSGRSSTGELFF. V is TRBV5-1 and J is TRBJ2-2, with 13 bases identical to TRBD2. The V and J ends lost 4 bases and 4 bases, in that order; junction bases with no gene match: 10. CDR1 and CDR2 from the germline V gene are SGHRS and YFSETQ. The CDR3 runs to 18 residues.

The table lists this clone with a few counts. V and J are TRBV6-4 and TRBJ1-1; no clear D. The V end lost 6 bases, the J end lost 1 base, and 9 bases lay between the germline ends. Germline CDR1 and CDR2: MRHNA and SNTAGT. The CDR3 contains 13 residues. The CDR3 reads CASSQVQNTEAFF. In DNA, the CDR3 is TGTGCCAGCAGCCAGGTTCAGAACACTGAAGCTTTCTTT.

Here the CDR3 DNA reads TGTGCCAGCAGTCCCGACAGTCCTGAAGCTTTCTTT. Translation gives CASSPDSPEAFF. The gene calls are TRBV2 and TRBJ1-1; perhaps TRBD1 as D (5 bases). Germline V gives CDR1 SNHLY, CDR2 FYNNEI. There are 12 residues in the CDR3. V was cut by 5 bases and J by 6 bases, with 10 bases left in between.

This clone was observed once. This chain links TRBV4-1 with TRBJ2-5, with D perhaps TRBD2 (5 bases). Germline V gene lookup returns CDR1 MGHRA and CDR2 YSYEKL. This CDR3 has 17 residues. With 0 bases removed from V and 3 bases from J, the gap between germline ends came to 17 bases. The CDR3 loop reads CASSQDSRGRVEETQYF. The CDR3 nucleotides are TGCGCCAGCAGCCAAGATTCTCGGGGAAGGGTCGAAGAGACCCAGTACTTC.

The rearrangement uses TRBV6-5 and TRBJ1-6; TRBD1 is a possible D gene (6 bases). V dropped 5 bases and J dropped 6 bases, with 14 bases sitting between them. CDR3 length: 15 amino acids. The V gene's germline CDR1 is MNHEY and CDR2 SVGAGI. In DNA, the CDR3 is TGTGCCAGCAGTACCCACGGGGGGCCTAATTCACCCCTCCACTTT. This encodes CASSTHGGPNSPLHF.

The J gene is TRBJ2-3, the V gene TRBV5-1, with 7 positions matching TRBD1. CDR3 length: 14 residues. V shed 2 bases and J 5 bases; nucleotides not matched to a gene: 5. Per germline, CDR1 SGHRS and CDR2 YFSETQ. The CDR3 region has the DNA TGCGCCAGCAGCTTAGGGGGCGGTGGAGATACGCAGTATTTT. Protein sequence: CASSLGGGGDTQYF.

The rearrangement uses TRBV6-5 and TRBJ2-7; tentatively, D is TRBD2 (5 bases). Germline V gives CDR1 MNHEY, CDR2 SVGAGI. Trimming took 7 bases from V and 6 from J, leaving 16 bases between them. This CDR3 is 13 amino acids long. Written as DNA, the CDR3 is TGTGCCAGCAAGGGCGGGTCGTGGGGCGAGCAGTACTTC. Amino acid sequence: CASKGGSWGEQYF.

Note on this clone: An end of the junction does not agree with germline; a read error may underlie this. The chain recombines TRBV4-2 with TRBJ2-5; 11 bases are shared with TRBD2. This CDR3 is built from 17 residues. From germline, CDR1 is LGHNA and CDR2 YNFKEQ. Here the CDR3 DNA reads TGTGCCAGCAGTCAAGGGCTAGCGGGGGGCCACCAAGAGACCCAGTACTTC. Translated, it gives CASSQGLAGGHQETQYF.

J is TRBJ2-3 and V is TRBV19, with 12 nucleotides matching TRBD2. The CDR3 runs 16 residues. Germline CDR1 and CDR2: LNHDA and SQIVND (reference sequence). The V gene end was trimmed by 7 bases and the J gene end by 4 bases; junction bases not matched to a gene: 9. This CDR3 is CASTSGRAWSADTQYF. The CDR3 DNA reads TGTGCCAGTACTAGCGGGAGGGCCTGGTCCGCAGATACGCAGTATTTT.

This sequence joins TRBV5-1 and TRBJ1-2, with D possibly TRBD1 on 5 matching bases. Germline CDR1 reads SGHRS; CDR2 reads YFSETQ. V was shortened by 3 bases and J by 3 bases, with 24 bases between the two germline ends. The CDR3 extends over 18 amino acids. In nucleotides, the CDR3 is TGCGCCAGCAGCTACCATCTGGGGGGTTTTTCAGCTGACTATGGCTACACCTTC. This codes for CASSYHLGGFSADYGYTF.

This clone has just a few counts. The V call is TRBV12-3 or TRBV12-4, the J call TRBJ1-1; no clear D. With 5 bases removed from V and 1 base from J, the gap between germline ends came to 8 bases. This CDR3 is 13 amino acids long. CDR3 protein: CASSVTQNTEAFF. CDR3 nucleotide sequence: TGTGCCAGCAGTGTCACACAGAACACTGAAGCTTTCTTT.

V gene TRBV10-1 combines with J gene TRBJ2-2; 10 bases match TRBD1. CDR3 length: 19 amino acids. Losses at the gene ends were 3 bases for V and 6 bases for J; bases not matched to a gene: 16. In germline, CDR1 is WNHNN, CDR2 SYGVQD (reference sequence). DNA for the CDR3: TGCGCCAGCAGTGATGGTCACTCATGGACAGGGGGTGAGGCCGGGGAGCTGTTTTTT. Translated, it gives CASSDGHSWTGGEAGELFF.

The rearrangement uses TRBV4-1 and TRBJ1-1, with D possibly matching TRBD1 (5 bases). CDR3 size: 14 residues. V was clipped by 5 bases and J by 7 bases, with 17 bases between them. The germline gives CDR1 MGHRA, CDR2 YSYEKL. CDR3 nucleotides: TGCGCCAGCAGCTACGAGGGGAAACTCCTTGAAGCTTTCTTT. Amino acids: CASSYEGKLLEAFF.